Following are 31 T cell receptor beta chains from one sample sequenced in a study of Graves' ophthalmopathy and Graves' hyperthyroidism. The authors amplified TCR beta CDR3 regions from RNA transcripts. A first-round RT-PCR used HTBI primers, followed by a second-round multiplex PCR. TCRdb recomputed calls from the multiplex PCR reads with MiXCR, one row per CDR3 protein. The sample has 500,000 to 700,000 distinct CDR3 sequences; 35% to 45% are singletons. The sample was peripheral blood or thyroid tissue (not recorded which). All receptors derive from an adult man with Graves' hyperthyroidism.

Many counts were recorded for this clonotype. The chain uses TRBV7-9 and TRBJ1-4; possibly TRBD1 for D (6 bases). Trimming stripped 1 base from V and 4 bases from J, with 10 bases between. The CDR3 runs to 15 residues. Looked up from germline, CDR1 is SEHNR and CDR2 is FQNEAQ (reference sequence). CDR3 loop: CASSLDGGGNEKLFF. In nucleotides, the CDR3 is TGTGCCAGCAGCTTAGACGGGGGCGGTAATGAAAAACTGTTTTTT.

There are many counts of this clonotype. CDR3 sequence: CASSVSGSYNSPLHF. The CDR3, as DNA: TGTGCCAGCAGTGTATCAGGGTCCTATAATTCACCCCTCCACTTT. The chain joins TRBV2 to TRBJ1-6; D possibly corresponds to TRBD1 (5 bases). The V and J ends lost 4 bases and 1 base respectively, with 8 bases between them. The CDR3 covers 15 residues. The germline gives CDR1 SNHLY, CDR2 FYNNEI.

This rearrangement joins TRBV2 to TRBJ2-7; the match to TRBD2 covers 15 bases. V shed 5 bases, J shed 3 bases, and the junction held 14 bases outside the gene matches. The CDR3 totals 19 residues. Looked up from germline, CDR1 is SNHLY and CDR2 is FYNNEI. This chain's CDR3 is CASSLAGLAGGPQIYEQYF. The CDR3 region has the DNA TGTGCCAGCAGTTTAGCCGGACTAGCGGGAGGGCCACAAATCTACGAGCAGTACTTC.

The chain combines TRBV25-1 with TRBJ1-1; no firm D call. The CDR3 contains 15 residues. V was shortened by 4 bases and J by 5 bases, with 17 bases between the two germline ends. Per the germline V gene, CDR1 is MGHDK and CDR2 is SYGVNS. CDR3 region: CASSVARGSLTEAFF. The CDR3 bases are TGTGCCAGCAGTGTAGCCCGCGGCAGCCTAACTGAAGCTTTCTTT.

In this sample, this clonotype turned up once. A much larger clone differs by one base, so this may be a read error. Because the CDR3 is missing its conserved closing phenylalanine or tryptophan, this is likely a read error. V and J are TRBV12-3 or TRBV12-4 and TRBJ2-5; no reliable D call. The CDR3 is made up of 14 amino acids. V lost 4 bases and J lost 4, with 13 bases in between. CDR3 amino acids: CASSYSKVGETQYL. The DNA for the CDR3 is TGTGCCAGCAGTTACTCGAAAGTTGGAGAGACCCAGTACCTC.

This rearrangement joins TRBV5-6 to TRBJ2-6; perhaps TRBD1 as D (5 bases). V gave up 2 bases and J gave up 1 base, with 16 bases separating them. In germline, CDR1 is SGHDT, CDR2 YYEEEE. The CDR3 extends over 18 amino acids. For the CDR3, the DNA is TGTGCCAGCAGCTTTAGGTCCAGGGAATTTTCTGGGGCCAACGTCCTGACTTTC. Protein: CASSFRSREFSGANVLTF.

CDR3 sequence reads: CASSSVTTDTQYF. In nucleotides, the CDR3 is TGTGCCAGCAGCTCGGTGACCACAGATACGCAGTATTTT. The genes are TRBV7-2 and TRBJ2-3; D is ambiguous. The CDR3 runs 13 residues. The V gene's germline CDR1 is SGHTA and CDR2 FQGNSA. V lost 4 bases to trimming and J lost 2 bases, with 7 bases between them.

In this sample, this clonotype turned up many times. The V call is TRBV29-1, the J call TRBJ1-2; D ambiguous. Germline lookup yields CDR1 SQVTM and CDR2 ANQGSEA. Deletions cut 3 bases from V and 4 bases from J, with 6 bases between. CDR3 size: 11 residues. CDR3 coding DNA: TGCAGCGTTGATCCGGGCTATGGCTACACCTTC. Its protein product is CSVDPGYGYTF.

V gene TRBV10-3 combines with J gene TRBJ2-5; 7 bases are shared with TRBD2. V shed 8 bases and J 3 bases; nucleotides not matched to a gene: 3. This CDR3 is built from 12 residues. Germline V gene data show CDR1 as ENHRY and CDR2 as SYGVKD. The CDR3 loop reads CAIGLAEETQYF. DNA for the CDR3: TGTGCCATCGGTCTAGCGGAAGAGACCCAGTACTTC.

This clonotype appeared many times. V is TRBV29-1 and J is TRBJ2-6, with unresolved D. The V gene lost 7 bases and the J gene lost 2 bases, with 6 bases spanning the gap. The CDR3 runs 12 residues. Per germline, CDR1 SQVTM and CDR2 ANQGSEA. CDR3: CSASAGANVLTF. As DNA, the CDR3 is TGCAGCGCTTCAGCTGGGGCCAACGTCCTGACTTTC. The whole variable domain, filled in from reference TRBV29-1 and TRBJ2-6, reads SAVISQKPSRDICQRGTSLTIQCQVDSQVTMMFWYRQQPGQSLTLIATANQGSEATYESGFVIDKFPISRPNLTFSTLTVSNMSPEDSSIYLCSASAGANVLTFGAGSRLTVL.

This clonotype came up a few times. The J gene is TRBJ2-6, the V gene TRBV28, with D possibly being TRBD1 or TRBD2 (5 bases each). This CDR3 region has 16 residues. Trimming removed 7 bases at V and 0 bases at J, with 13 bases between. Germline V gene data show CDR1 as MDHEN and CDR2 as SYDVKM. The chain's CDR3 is CASTGRGSSGANVLTF. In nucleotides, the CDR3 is TGTGCCAGCACTGGACGGGGCTCCTCTGGGGCCAACGTCCTGACTTTC.

CDR3 amino acids: CASPGTGSPNEQFF. In nucleotides, the CDR3 is TGTGCCTCCCCCGGGACAGGGTCCCCCAATGAGCAGTTCTTC. This chain joins TRBV7-9 and TRBJ2-1, with TRBD1 identical over 9 bases. Germline CDR1 and CDR2: SEHNR and FQNEAQ (reference sequence). The CDR3 sequence is 14 residues long. Trimming at V came to 11 bases and at J to 6 bases, leaving 11 bases not matched to a gene.

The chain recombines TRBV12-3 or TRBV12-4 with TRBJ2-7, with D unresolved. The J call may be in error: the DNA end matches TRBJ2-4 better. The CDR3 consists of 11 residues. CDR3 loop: CASSLKDIQYF. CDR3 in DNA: TGTGCCAGCAGTTTAAAGGACATTCAGTACTTC.

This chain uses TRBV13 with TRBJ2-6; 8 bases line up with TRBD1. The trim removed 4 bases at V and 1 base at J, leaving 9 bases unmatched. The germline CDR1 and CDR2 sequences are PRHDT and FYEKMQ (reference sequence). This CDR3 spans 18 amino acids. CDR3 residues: CASSSYRDRISGANVLTF. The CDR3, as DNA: TGTGCCAGCAGCTCATACCGGGACAGGATTTCTGGGGCCAACGTCCTGACTTTC.

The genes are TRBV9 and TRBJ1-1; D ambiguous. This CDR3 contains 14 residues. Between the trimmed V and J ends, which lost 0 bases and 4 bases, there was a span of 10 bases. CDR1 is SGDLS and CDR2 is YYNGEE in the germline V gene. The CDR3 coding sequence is TGTGCCAGCAGCGTAGCCTGGCAAGCCACTGAAGCTTTCTTT. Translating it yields CASSVAWQATEAFF.

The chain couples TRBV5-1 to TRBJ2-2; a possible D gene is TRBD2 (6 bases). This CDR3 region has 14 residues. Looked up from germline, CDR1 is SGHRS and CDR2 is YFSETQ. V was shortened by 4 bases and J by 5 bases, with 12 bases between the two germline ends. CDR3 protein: CASSLGSATGELFF. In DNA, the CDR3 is TGCGCCAGCAGCCTCGGGAGCGCAACCGGGGAGCTGTTTTTT.

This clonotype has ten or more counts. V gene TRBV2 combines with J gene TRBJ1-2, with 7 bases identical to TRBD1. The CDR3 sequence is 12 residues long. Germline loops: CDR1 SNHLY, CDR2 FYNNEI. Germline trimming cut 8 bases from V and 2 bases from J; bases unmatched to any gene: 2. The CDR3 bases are TGTGCCAGCGACAGGGTGAACTATGGCTACACCTTC. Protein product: CASDRVNYGYTF.

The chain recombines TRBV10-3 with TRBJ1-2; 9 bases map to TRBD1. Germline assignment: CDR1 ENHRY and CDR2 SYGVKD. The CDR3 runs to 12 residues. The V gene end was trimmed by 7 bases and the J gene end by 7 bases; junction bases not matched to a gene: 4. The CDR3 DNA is TGTGCCATCATGGGACAGGGTAGTGGCTACACCTTC. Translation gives CAIMGQGSGYTF.

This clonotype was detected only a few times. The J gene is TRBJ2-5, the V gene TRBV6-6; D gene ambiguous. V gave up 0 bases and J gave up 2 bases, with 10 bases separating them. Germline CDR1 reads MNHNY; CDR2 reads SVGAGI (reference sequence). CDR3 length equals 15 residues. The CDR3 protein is CASSYSRILQETQYF. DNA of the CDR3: TGTGCCAGCAGTTACTCCAGGATCCTTCAAGAGACCCAGTACTTC.

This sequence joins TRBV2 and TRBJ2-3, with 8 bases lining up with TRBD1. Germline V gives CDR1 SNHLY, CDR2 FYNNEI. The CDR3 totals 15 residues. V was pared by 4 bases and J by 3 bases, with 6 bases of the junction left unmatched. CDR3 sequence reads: CASSVDRVWTDTQYF. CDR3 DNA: TGTGCCAGCAGTGTGGACAGGGTTTGGACAGATACGCAGTATTTT.

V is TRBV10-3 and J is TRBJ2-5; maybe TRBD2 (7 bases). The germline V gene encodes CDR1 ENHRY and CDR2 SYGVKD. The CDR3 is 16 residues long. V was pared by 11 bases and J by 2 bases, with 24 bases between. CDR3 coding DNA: TGTGCCTCCAAGGGGGGGAAAAGCGGGGCTCAAGAGACCCAGTACTTC. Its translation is CASKGGKSGAQETQYF.

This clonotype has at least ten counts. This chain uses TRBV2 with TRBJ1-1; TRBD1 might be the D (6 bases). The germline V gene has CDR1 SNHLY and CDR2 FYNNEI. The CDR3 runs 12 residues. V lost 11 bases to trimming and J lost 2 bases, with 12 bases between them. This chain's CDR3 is CASGHGNTEAFF. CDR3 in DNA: TGTGCCTCGGGACACGGTAACACTGAAGCTTTCTTT.

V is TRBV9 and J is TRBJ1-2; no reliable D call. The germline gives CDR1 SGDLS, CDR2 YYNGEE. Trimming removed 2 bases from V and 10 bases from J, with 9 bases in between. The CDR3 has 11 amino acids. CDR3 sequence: CASSVGGIYTF. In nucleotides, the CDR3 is TGTGCCAGCAGCGTGGGCGGAATCTACACCTTC.

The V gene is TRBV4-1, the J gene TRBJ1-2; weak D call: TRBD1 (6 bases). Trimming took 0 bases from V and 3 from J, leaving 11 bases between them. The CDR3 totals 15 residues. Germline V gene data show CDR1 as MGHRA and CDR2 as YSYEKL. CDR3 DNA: TGCGCCAGCAGCCAAGATACGGGGGGCTACTATGGCTACACCTTC. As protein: CASSQDTGGYYGYTF.

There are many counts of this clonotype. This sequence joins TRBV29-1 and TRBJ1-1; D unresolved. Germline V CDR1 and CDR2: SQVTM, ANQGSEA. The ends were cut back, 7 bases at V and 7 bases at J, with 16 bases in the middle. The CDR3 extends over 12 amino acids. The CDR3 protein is CSEGGRTLEAFF. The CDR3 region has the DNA TGCAGCGAGGGCGGCAGAACGCTTGAAGCTTTCTTT.

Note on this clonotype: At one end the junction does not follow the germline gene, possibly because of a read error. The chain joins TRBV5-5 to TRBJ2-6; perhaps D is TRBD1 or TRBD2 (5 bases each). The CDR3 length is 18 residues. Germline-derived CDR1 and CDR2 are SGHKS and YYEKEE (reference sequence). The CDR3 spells CASSQPSGKYSGANVLTF. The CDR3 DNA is TGTGCCAGCAGCCAACCTTCGGGAAAGTACTCTGGGGCCAACGTCCTGACCTTC.

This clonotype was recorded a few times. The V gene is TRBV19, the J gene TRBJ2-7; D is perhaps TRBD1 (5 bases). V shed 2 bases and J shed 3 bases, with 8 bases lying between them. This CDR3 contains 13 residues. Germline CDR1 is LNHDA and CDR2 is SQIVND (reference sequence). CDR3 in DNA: TGTGCCAGTAGTATAACGGACAACTACGAGCAGTACTTC. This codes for CASSITDNYEQYF.

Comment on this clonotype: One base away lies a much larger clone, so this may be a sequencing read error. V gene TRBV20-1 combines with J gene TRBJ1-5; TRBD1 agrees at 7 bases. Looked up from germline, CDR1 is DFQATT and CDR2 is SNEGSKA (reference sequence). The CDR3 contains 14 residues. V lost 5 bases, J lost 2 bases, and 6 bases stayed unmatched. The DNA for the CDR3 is TGCAGTGCTGACAGGGCCGAGGGCAATCAGCCCCAGCATTTT. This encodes CSADRAEGNQPQHF.

The CDR3 DNA follows: TGTGCCAGCAGCCTAATGCCCGGGACAGGCTACCCCTATGACAATCAGCCCCAGCATTTT. Translated: CASSLMPGTGYPYDNQPQHF. The V call is TRBV7-3, the J call TRBJ1-5; 8 bases line up with TRBD1. The CDR3 covers 20 residues. The ends lost 5 bases at V and 3 bases at J; junction bases unmatched: 21. Germline-derived CDR1 and CDR2 are SGHTA and FQGTGA.

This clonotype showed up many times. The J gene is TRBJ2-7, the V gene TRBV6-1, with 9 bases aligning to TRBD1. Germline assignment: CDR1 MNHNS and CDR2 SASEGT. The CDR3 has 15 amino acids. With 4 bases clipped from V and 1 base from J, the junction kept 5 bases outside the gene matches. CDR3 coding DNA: TGTGCCAGCAGTGTCGGGACAGGGTGGTCCTACGAGCAGTACTTC. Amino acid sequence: CASSVGTGWSYEQYF.

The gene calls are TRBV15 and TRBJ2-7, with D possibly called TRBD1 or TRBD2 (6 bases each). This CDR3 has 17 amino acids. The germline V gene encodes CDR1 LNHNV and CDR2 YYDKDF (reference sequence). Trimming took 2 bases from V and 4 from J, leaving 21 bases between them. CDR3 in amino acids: CATSRQQRLGGRYEQYF. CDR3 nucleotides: TGTGCCACCAGCAGACAACAACGACTCGGGGGCAGGTACGAGCAGTACTTC.